A single sample gave rise to the 28 T cell receptor beta chains below, sequenced in a study of OX40 agonist ivuxolimab in advanced cancers. This table comes from immunoSEQ multiplex PCR, and its TCRdb copy is limited to in-frame clones, with some not included. Seen here are some 130,000 clones, roughly 91% observed once, and the top ten hold 0.9% to 1.2%. The sample was CD4+ or CD8+ T cells sorted from blood, taken in a trial of the OX40 agonist ivuxolimab. All receptors come from an adult with an advanced solid tumor such as melanoma, head and neck, liver or kidney cancer.

The chain uses TRBV5-1 and TRBJ1-1, with 7 bases fitting TRBD1. The germline V gene encodes CDR1 SGHRS and CDR2 YFSETQ. J lost 5 bases, V lost 4 bases, and 11 bases had no gene match. The CDR3 spans 15 residues. The CDR3 DNA sequence: TGCGCCAGCAGCCCTCAGACAGGGCGGCGGACTGAAGCTTTCTTT. It codes for CASSPQTGRRTEAFF.

The gene calls are TRBV19 and TRBJ1-2; tentative D call: TRBD1 (6 bases). V shed 7 bases and J shed 4 bases, with 19 bases lying between them. The CDR3 is 15 residues long. The germline CDR1 and CDR2 sequences are LNHDA and SQIVND (reference sequence). The CDR3 spells CASNDERGNRYGYTF. The CDR3 DNA is TGTGCCAGTAACGACGAAAGGGGGAACCGCTATGGCTACACCTTC.

The CDR3 nucleotides read TGTGCCACCAGCAGAGGGGGGGTAGCTGAAGCTTTCTTT. Amino acid sequence: CATSRGGVAEAFF. V is TRBV15 and J is TRBJ1-1; tentatively, D is TRBD1 (5 bases). Trimming took 1 base from V and 6 from J, leaving 9 bases between them. Per germline, CDR1 LNHNV and CDR2 YYDKDF (reference sequence). CDR3 size: 13 residues.

In its sample, this clone was seen once. The rearrangement joins TRBV4-3 to TRBJ1-1; D is unclear. The CDR3 is 14 amino acids. Trimming pared 4 bases from V and 7 bases from J, leaving 16 bases between. Looked up from germline, CDR1 is LGHNA and CDR2 is YSLEER. CDR3 in amino acids: CASSPMAGALEAFF. The CDR3 coding sequence is TGCGCCAGCAGCCCGATGGCCGGCGCTCTTGAAGCTTTCTTT.

This chain links TRBV7-9 with TRBJ2-1; a weak D match, TRBD2 (6 bases). Germline V lookup: CDR1 SEHNR, CDR2 FQNEAQ (reference sequence). The CDR3 is 15 residues long. Trimming pared 5 bases from V and 2 bases from J, leaving 13 bases between. CDR3 region: CASSLRGTPYNEQFF. Here the CDR3 DNA reads TGTGCCAGCAGCCTCCGAGGGACTCCCTACAATGAGCAGTTCTTC.

This clone was found once. This chain joins TRBV27 and TRBJ2-5; 11 positions agree with TRBD2. The CDR3 has 17 residues. V lost 6 bases, J lost 4 bases, and 13 bases stayed unmatched. Germline V gene sequence: CDR1 MNHEY, CDR2 SMNVEV (reference sequence). The CDR3, as DNA: TGTGCCAGCAGCCCCCGGAGGGGTAGCGGGGGGGTAGAGACCCAGTACTTC. This gives the protein CASSPRRGSGGVETQYF.

This chain joins TRBV5-8 and TRBJ2-7; a possible D gene is TRBD1 (5 bases). Looked up from germline, CDR1 is SGHTS and CDR2 is YDEGEE. Trimming took 1 base from V and 3 from J, leaving 20 bases between them. This CDR3 has 17 amino acids. The CDR3 region has the DNA TGTGCCAGCAGCTTGTTACACAGGTCTAGAGGTGTCTACGAGCAGTACTTC. Its protein product is CASSLLHRSRGVYEQYF.

The chain links TRBV7-3 to TRBJ2-3; D remains ambiguous. The CDR3 has 15 residues. Germline loops: CDR1 SGHTA, CDR2 FQGTGA. V was clipped by 5 bases and J by 0 bases, with 12 bases between them. The CDR3 nucleotides are TGTGCCAGCAGCCCCCGCCCCGGTAGCACAGATACGCAGTATTTT. Translation: CASSPRPGSTDTQYF.

The chain recombines TRBV10-3 with TRBJ1-1, with a weak D call TRBD1 (5 bases). This CDR3 has 13 amino acids. Germline V gene lookup returns CDR1 ENHRY and CDR2 SYGVKD. Trimming stripped 7 bases from V and 1 base from J, with 10 bases between. CDR3 sequence (DNA): TGTGCCATCACCCAGGGAGAGAACACTGAAGCTTTCTTT. Protein product: CAITQGENTEAFF.

The J gene is TRBJ1-2, the V gene TRBV4-3, with D tentatively TRBD1 (5 bases). Germline assignment: CDR1 LGHNA and CDR2 YSLEER. V was cut by 8 bases and J by 0 bases, with 19 bases left in between. This CDR3 comprises 16 residues. CDR3 in amino acids: CASSTGGPPANYGYTF. In nucleotides, the CDR3 is TGCGCCAGCTCCACAGGAGGACCCCCAGCTAACTATGGCTACACCTTC.

The chain has TRBV5-1 and TRBJ1-2; no definite D call. The CDR3 length is 14 residues. The germline V gene has CDR1 SGHRS and CDR2 YFSETQ. The V gene lost 1 base and the J gene lost 6 bases, with 13 bases spanning the gap. The DNA for the CDR3 is TGCGCCAGCAGCTTGACCGGGGAATGGAATGGCTACACCTTC. This translates into CASSLTGEWNGYTF.

This chain connects TRBV28 to TRBJ2-1, with a possible D match to TRBD2 (5 bases). The CDR3 is made up of 17 amino acids. The V and J ends lost 2 bases and 2 bases respectively, with 16 bases between them. The germline V gene has CDR1 MDHEN and CDR2 SYDVKM. In DNA form, the CDR3 reads TGTGCCAGCAGTTTAAAGATCGCGCGGGCACCCTACAATGAGCAGTTCTTC. Protein: CASSLKIARAPYNEQFF. Filled out from reference TRBV28 and TRBJ2-1, the complete variable domain reads DVKVTQSSRYLVKRTGEKVFLECVQDMDHENMFWYRQDPGLGLRLIYFSYDVKMKEKGDIPEGYSVSREKKERFSLILESASTNQTSMYLCASSLKIARAPYNEQFFGPGTRLTVL.

Here the CDR3 DNA reads TGTGCCAGCAGTGAAGCTCGTTTGAGCCCCAAGGAATGGCATACGCAGTATTTT. This codes for CASSEARLSPKEWHTQYF. The rearrangement links TRBV6-1 to TRBJ2-3; D is uncertain. The germline CDR1 and CDR2 sequences are MNHNS and SASEGT. Trimming shortened V by 0 bases and J by 7 bases, and 23 bases separated the two germline ends. This CDR3 comprises 18 residues.

The chain recombines TRBV7-3 with TRBJ2-2, with D unclear. V lost 10 bases, J lost 6 bases, and 12 bases lay in between. The CDR3 sequence is 12 residues long. Germline CDR1 SGHTA, CDR2 FQGTGA. CDR3 DNA sequence: TGTGCCACCCACTTCCACGCCGGGGAGCTGTTTTTT. Encoded protein: CATHFHAGELFF.

The rearrangement uses TRBV6-6 and TRBJ1-1; a possible D gene is TRBD1 (6 bases). V lost 5 bases and J lost 12, with 13 bases in between. The CDR3 covers 11 residues. Germline CDR1 is MNHNY and CDR2 is SVGAGI (reference sequence). The CDR3 sequence is CASSPGQSPFF. CDR3 nucleotide sequence: TGTGCCAGCAGTCCCGGACAGTCACCTTTCTTT.

V is TRBV2 and J is TRBJ2-2; D unclear. Germline V gives CDR1 SNHLY, CDR2 FYNNEI. The CDR3 runs 15 residues. V lost 4 bases, J lost 1 base, and 10 bases lay in between. The CDR3 sequence: CASSAGRQNTGELFF. As DNA, the CDR3 is TGTGCCAGCAGTGCGGGCAGGCAGAACACCGGGGAGCTGTTTTTT.

CDR3 DNA: TGCGCCAGCAGCCAAGGACAGCCCTATGGCTACACCTTC. Its translation: CASSQGQPYGYTF. V gene TRBV4-1 combines with J gene TRBJ1-2; tentative D call: TRBD1 (5 bases). Trimming removed 1 base from V and 4 bases from J, with 7 bases in between. The CDR3 is made up of 13 amino acids. Germline assignment: CDR1 MGHRA and CDR2 YSYEKL.

This clone has just one count. The chain links TRBV9 to TRBJ2-1; D might be TRBD2 (5 bases). V lost 4 bases to trimming and J lost 0 bases, with 11 bases between them. From germline, CDR1 is SGDLS and CDR2 YYNGEE. The CDR3 loop spans 15 amino acids. The CDR3, as DNA: TGTGCCAGCAGCTCTTTAGCGAGCTCCTACAATGAGCAGTTCTTC. Translation: CASSSLASSYNEQFF.

Notes on this clone: This specimen includes other DNA sequences encoding the same CDR3. V is TRBV6-6 and J is TRBJ1-5; D might be TRBD1 (5 bases). The CDR3 extends over 14 amino acids. Germline-derived CDR1 and CDR2 are MNHNY and SVGAGI (reference sequence). The V and J ends lost 2 bases and 7 bases respectively, with 12 bases between them. CDR3 in amino acids: CASSYGAGTQPQHF. DNA for the CDR3: TGTGCCAGCAGTTACGGGGCGGGAACCCAGCCCCAGCATTTT.

The rearrangement uses TRBV7-9 and TRBJ1-2, with D uncertain. The CDR3 runs to 12 residues. Germline V gene data show CDR1 as SEHNR and CDR2 as FQNEAQ (reference sequence). The V and J ends lost 1 base and 8 bases respectively, with 8 bases between them. As DNA, the CDR3 is TGTGCCAGCAGCTTAGGGGCACGGGGCTACACCTTC. This sequence encodes CASSLGARGYTF.

V is TRBV19 and J is TRBJ2-3; 9 bases match TRBD2. CDR1 and CDR2 from the germline V gene are LNHDA and SQIVND (reference sequence). CDR3 length: 17 residues. Trimming removed 3 bases from V and 1 base from J; junction bases left unmatched: 8. The DNA for the CDR3 is TGTGCCAGTAGTATCCTAGCGGGACCACTAGGCACAGATACGCAGTATTTT. This sequence encodes CASSILAGPLGTDTQYF.

The genes are TRBV14 and TRBJ2-7; unclear D gene. From germline, CDR1 is SGHDN and CDR2 FVKESK. CDR3 length equals 11 residues. The V and J ends lost 0 bases and 4 bases respectively, with 1 base between them. For the CDR3, the DNA is TGTGCCAGCAGCCAAGATTACGAGCAGTACTTC. Translation: CASSQDYEQYF.

The chain combines TRBV6-1 with TRBJ1-1; the D is unclear. The CDR3 loop spans 17 amino acids. V was trimmed by 3 bases and J by 2 bases, leaving 19 bases between them. The germline gives CDR1 MNHNS, CDR2 SASEGT. For the CDR3, the DNA is TGTGCCAGCAGTGAGGGGAGGGATGAGGGATTAAACACTGAAGCTTTCTTT. This codes for CASSEGRDEGLNTEAFF.

The chain links TRBV6-6 to TRBJ1-2; D gene uncertain. The CDR3 spans 13 residues. V lost 6 bases, J lost 4 bases, and 12 bases lay in between. Germline V gene data show CDR1 as MNHNY and CDR2 as SVGAGI (reference sequence). The CDR3 bases are TGTGCCAGCAGCGCGTGGAGGAGCTATGGCTACACCTTC. This codes for CASSAWRSYGYTF.

The chain employs TRBV7-2 and TRBJ1-4; no firm D call. In germline, CDR1 is SGHTA, CDR2 FQGNSA. CDR3 length: 15 amino acids. V was clipped by 1 base and J by 0 bases, with 6 bases between them. CDR3 in DNA: TGTGCCAGCAGCTTAGGACCTGCAACTAATGAAAAACTGTTTTTT. Translation gives CASSLGPATNEKLFF.

The chain combines TRBV29-1 with TRBJ1-2; D is ambiguous. V lost 5 bases to trimming and J lost 0 bases, with 7 bases between them. Germline CDR1 SQVTM, CDR2 ANQGSEA. There are 12 residues in the CDR3. CDR3 sequence (DNA): TGCAGCGTTAACAAAGCTAACTATGGCTACACCTTC. Protein product: CSVNKANYGYTF.

The chain uses TRBV5-8 and TRBJ1-2, with TRBD1 matching over 7 bases. CDR1 is SGHTS, CDR2 YDEGEE, per germline. J lost 3 bases, V lost 4 bases, and 9 bases had no gene match. This CDR3 has 15 residues. The CDR3 DNA follows: TGTGCCAGCAGCCGTAGGGGACAGAACTACTATGGCTACACCTTC. This gives the protein CASSRRGQNYYGYTF.

The chain links TRBV5-8 to TRBJ2-3; 13 positions match TRBD2. The CDR3 is made up of 17 amino acids. Trimming cost V 9 bases and J 0 bases; bases outside gene matches: 10. The germline gives CDR1 SGHTS, CDR2 YDEGEE. The DNA of the CDR3 is TGTGCCATCAGGACTAGCGGGGGCCGGGCTAGCACAGATACGCAGTATTTT. Residues: CAIRTSGGRASTDTQYF.